This entry lists 10 T cell receptor beta chains sequenced from one sample in a study of radiation and T cells in renal cell carcinoma (TCRdb year 2020). Libraries were prepared through the immunoSEQ multiplex PCR assay. Here the immuneACCESS table is served through TCRdb, limited to in-frame sequences with V and J called. Missing clones are a known gap in these copies; in checked studies unresolved V genes cover under half, and the rest lacks a known reason. Here the sample has some 110,000 clones; roughly 80% occur a single time. The ten largest clonotypes hold around 3% of the sample. Read against the paper, the sample's time point label means: baseline pretreatment blood. The meaning of the sample's treatment or condition label: 15 Gy SBRT to primary tumor, nephrectomy 4 weeks later. The sequencing here drew on blood, taken from a patient whose treatment included radiotherapy and nephrectomy. Receptor source: a woman in her fifties or sixties with renal cell carcinoma.

CDR3 DNA sequence: TGTGCCAGCAGTTACCCCGAGGGGGGCCGCGGCACCTTC. Protein: CASSYPEGGRGTF. The chain carries TRBV6-6 and TRBJ1-2; tentatively, D is TRBD1 (6 bases). V was cut by 2 bases and J by 13 bases, with 17 bases left in between. Germline-derived CDR1 and CDR2 are MNHNY and SVGAGI (reference sequence). This CDR3 contains 13 residues.

V gene TRBV23-1 combines with J gene TRBJ1-5; D perhaps matches TRBD1 (5 bases). TRBV23-1 qualifies as an ORF whose function is uncertain. Trimming pared 0 bases from V and 1 base from J, leaving 13 bases between. The CDR3 contains 17 residues. The CDR3 coding sequence is TGCGCCAGCAGTCAATCTGAGTGGACATTAAGCAATCAGCCCCAGCATTTT. This translates into CASSQSEWTLSNQPQHF.

This chain links TRBV5-4 with TRBJ1-1, with a possible D match to TRBD1 (5 bases). Germline assignment: CDR1 SGHNT and CDR2 YYREEE (reference sequence). The CDR3 spans 14 residues. Trimming stripped 4 bases from V and 1 base from J, with 11 bases between. CDR3 residues: CASSPGGGNTEAFF. The CDR3 DNA reads TGTGCCAGCAGCCCCGGGGGGGGGAACACTGAAGCTTTCTTT.

This chain uses TRBV28 with TRBJ1-4, with a tentative D call TRBD1 (6 bases). With 5 bases removed from V and 6 bases from J, the gap between germline ends came to 22 bases. CDR1 MDHEN and CDR2 SYDVKM come from the germline V gene. The CDR3 loop spans 17 amino acids. The DNA for the CDR3 is TGTGCCAGCAGTCACCTCCGGGACACGGGAGGTGATGAAAAACTGTTTTTT. It codes for CASSHLRDTGGDEKLFF.

This chain uses TRBV7-3 with TRBJ2-2; D possibly corresponds to TRBD1 (5 bases). The CDR3 contains 13 residues. With 5 bases removed from V and 1 base from J, the gap between germline ends came to 5 bases. Germline lookup yields CDR1 SGHTA and CDR2 FQGTGA. CDR3 DNA sequence: TGTGCCAGCAGCACAGGGAACACCGGGGAGCTGTTTTTT. Its translation is CASSTGNTGELFF.

Regarding this clone: The junction differs from germline at one of its ends, possibly a read error. The chain is built from TRBV7-7 and TRBJ2-2; D call uncertain. The germline CDR1 and CDR2 sequences are SSHAT and FNYEAQ (reference sequence). The CDR3 runs 14 residues. CDR3 DNA sequence: TGTGCTAGCAGCTTACAGAGGAGCACCGGGGAGCTGTTTTTT. Residues: CASSLQRSTGELFF.

The CDR3 region has the DNA TGTGCCAGCAGTGGGACGACTAGCGGATGGAGCTCCTACAATGAGCAGTTCTTC. This sequence encodes CASSGTTSGWSSYNEQFF. This chain uses TRBV6-1 with TRBJ2-1, with 9 positions matching TRBD2. V shed 4 bases and J 0 bases; nucleotides not matched to a gene: 10. This CDR3 region has 18 residues. CDR1 is MNHNS and CDR2 is SASEGT in the germline V gene.

The chain is built from TRBV27 and TRBJ2-3; 11 bases agree with TRBD2. Germline V lookup: CDR1 MNHEY, CDR2 SMNVEV (reference sequence). The CDR3 runs to 15 residues. Losses at the gene ends were 1 base for V and 4 bases for J; bases not matched to a gene: 1. Written as DNA, the CDR3 is TGTGCCAGCAGTTTATTACTAGCGGGAGCAGATACGCAGTATTTT. Amino acid sequence: CASSLLLAGADTQYF.

CDR3 DNA sequence: TGTGCCAGCAGCTTGGGGGGGGGCGGAGAGACCCAGTACTTC. This translates into CASSLGGGGETQYF. V and J are TRBV5-4 and TRBJ2-5; a weak D match, TRBD2 (7 bases). Trimming took off 0 bases at V and 4 bases at J, with 10 bases between the two ends. Looked up from germline, CDR1 is SGHNT and CDR2 is YYREEE (reference sequence). This CDR3 contains 14 residues.

This clone appeared a few times. The chain combines TRBV15 with TRBJ2-5; the D call may be TRBD1 or TRBD2 (5 bases each). The V gene's germline CDR1 is LNHNV and CDR2 YYDKDF (reference sequence). Trimming shortened V by 2 bases and J by 1 base, and 11 bases separated the two germline ends. The CDR3 runs 15 residues. As DNA, the CDR3 is TGTGCCACCAGCAGACCTCTCGGGACCCAAGAGACCCAGTACTTC. It encodes CATSRPLGTQETQYF.